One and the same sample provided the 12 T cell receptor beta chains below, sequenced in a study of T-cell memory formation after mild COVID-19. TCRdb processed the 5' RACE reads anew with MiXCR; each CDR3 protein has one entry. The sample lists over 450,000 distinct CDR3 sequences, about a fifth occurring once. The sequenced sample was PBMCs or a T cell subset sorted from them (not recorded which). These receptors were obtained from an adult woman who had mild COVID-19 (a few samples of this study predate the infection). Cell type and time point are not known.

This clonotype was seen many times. The CDR3, as DNA: TGTGCCAGCAGTTCCCCCTACGAGCAGTACTTC. Residues: CASSSPYEQYF. V and J are TRBV7-9 and TRBJ2-7; no firm D call. The length of the CDR3 is 11 residues. Germline V gene sequence: CDR1 SEHNR, CDR2 FQNEAQ (reference sequence). The V end lost 6 bases, the J end lost 2 bases, and 5 bases lay between the germline ends.

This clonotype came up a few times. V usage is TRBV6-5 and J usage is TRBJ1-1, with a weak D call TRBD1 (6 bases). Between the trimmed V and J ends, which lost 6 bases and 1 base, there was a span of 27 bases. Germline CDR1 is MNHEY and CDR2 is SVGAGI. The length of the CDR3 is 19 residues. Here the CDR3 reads CASSRLPSGATSKNTEAFF. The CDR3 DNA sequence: TGTGCCAGCAGCCGCCTCCCGTCAGGGGCCACCTCAAAGAACACTGAAGCTTTCTTT.

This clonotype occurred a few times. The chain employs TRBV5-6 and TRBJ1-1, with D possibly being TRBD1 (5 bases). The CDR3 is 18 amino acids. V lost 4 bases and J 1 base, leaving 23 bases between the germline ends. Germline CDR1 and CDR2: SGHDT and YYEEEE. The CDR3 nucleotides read TGTGCCAGCAGCCTCGGGGGTTGGACGGCCCATCCGAACACTGAAGCTTTCTTT. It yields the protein CASSLGGWTAHPNTEAFF.

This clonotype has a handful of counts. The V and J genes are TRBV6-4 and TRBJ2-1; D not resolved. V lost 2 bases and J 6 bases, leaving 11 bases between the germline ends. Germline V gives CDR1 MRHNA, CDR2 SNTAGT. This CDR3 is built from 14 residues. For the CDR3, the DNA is TGTGCCAGCAGTGACGGGATAGCAGTCAATGAGCAGTTCTTC. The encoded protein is CASSDGIAVNEQFF.

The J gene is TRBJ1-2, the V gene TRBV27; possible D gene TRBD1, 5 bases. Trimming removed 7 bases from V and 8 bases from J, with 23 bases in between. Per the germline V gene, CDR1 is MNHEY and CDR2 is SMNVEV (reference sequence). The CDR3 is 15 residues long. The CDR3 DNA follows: TGTGCCAGCATTATTTCGGGGACCAATCTCTTGGGCTACACCTTC. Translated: CASIISGTNLLGYTF.

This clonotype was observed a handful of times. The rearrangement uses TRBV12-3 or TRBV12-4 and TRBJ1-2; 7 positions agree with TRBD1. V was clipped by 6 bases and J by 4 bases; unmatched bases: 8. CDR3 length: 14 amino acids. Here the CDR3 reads CASSRDSLVYGYTF. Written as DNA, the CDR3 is TGTGCCAGCAGCCGGGACAGTCTGGTCTATGGCTACACCTTC.

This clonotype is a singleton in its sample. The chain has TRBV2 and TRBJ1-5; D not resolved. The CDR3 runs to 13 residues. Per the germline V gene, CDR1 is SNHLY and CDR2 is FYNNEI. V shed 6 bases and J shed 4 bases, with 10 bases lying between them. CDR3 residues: CASSEKENQPQHF. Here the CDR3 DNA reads TGTGCCAGCAGCGAGAAAGAGAATCAGCCCCAGCATTTT.

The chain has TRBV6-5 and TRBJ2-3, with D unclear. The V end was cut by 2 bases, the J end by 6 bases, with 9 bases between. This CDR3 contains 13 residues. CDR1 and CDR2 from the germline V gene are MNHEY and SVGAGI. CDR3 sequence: CASSYPAADTQYF. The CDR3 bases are TGTGCCAGCAGTTACCCTGCCGCCGATACGCAGTATTTT.

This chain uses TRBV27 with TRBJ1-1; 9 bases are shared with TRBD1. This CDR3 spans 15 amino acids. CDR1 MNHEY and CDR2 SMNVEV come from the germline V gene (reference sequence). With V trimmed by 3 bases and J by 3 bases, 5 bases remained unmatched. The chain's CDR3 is CASSLSGTGYTEAFF. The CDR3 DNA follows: TGTGCCAGCAGTTTGTCCGGGACAGGGTACACTGAAGCTTTCTTT.

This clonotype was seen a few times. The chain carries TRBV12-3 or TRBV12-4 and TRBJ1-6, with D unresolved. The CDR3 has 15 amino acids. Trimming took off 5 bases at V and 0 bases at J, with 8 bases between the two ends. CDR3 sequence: CASSDGNSYNSPLHF. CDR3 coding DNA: TGTGCCAGCAGTGACGGGAACTCCTATAATTCACCCCTCCACTTT.

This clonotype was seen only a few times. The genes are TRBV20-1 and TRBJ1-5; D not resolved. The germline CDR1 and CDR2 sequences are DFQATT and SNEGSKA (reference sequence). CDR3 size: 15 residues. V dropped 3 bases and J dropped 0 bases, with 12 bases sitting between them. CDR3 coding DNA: TGCAGTGCTAGGGCGTCAGGCTATAGCAATCAGCCCCAGCATTTT. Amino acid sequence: CSARASGYSNQPQHF.

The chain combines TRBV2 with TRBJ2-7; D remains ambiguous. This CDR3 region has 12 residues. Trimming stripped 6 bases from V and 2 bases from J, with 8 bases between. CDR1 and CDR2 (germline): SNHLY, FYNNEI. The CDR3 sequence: CASRGVTYEQYF. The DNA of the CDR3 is TGTGCCAGCAGAGGAGTTACCTACGAGCAGTACTTC. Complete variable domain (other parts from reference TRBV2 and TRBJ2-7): EPEVTQTPSHQVTQMGQEVILRCVPISNHLYFYWYRQILGQKVEFLVSFYNNEISEKSEIFDDQFSVERPDGSNFTLKIRSTKLEDSAMYFCASRGVTYEQYFGPGTRLTVT.